This T cell receptor (beta chain) came from a study of cytotoxic CD8 clonotypes in ibrutinib-treated CLL. Study information: 24 partial and 2 complete responses; at median 68 months, approximately 15 remitted, roughly 12 progressed. Response samples were drawn at a median of approximately 11 months of treatment, range 6 to 36.

The CDR3 extends over 16 amino acids. V gave up 4 bases and J gave up 2 bases, with 17 bases separating them. Germline V gene data show CDR1 as SGDLS and CDR2 as YYNGEE. Targeted sequencing depth ranged from 1 in 200,000 to 1 in 1 million T cells. Assay: immunoSEQ multiplex PCR; the TCRdb copy retains only in-frame clones and omits some. The table lists approximately 280,000 clones, 70% to 80% of them singletons. The J gene is TRBJ2-3, the V gene TRBV9; weak D call: TRBD2 (7 bases). This TCR was sampled from a human donor with chronic lymphocytic leukemia. The specimen was PBMCs, collected at disease progression, from a patient treated with ibrutinib. The CDR3 DNA sequence: TGTGCCAGCAGCCACCCGAGGGGGGGAAACACAGATACGCAGTATTTT. Encoded protein: CASSHPRGGNTDTQYF.